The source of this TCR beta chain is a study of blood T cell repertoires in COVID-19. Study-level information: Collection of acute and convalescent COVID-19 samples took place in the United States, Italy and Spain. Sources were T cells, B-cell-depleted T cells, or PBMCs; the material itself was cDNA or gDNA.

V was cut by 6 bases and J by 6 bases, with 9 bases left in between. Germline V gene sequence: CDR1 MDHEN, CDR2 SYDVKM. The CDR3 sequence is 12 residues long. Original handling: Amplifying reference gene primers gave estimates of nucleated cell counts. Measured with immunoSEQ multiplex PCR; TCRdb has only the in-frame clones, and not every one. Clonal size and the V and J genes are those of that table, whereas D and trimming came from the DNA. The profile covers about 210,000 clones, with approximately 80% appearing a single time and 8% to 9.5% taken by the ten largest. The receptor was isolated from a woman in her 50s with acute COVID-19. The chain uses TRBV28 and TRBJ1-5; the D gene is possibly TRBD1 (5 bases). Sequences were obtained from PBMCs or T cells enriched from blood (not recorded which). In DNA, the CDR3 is TGTGCCAGCAGACTTGGGGCTCAGCCCCAGCATTTT. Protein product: CASRLGAQPQHF.